This entry lists 15 T cell receptor beta chains sequenced from one sample in a study of blood T cell repertoires in COVID-19. Profiling relied on immunoSEQ multiplex PCR, and the TCRdb table lists in-frame clones only, not all of them. The sample records around 700,000 clones, just under 90% being singletons. The sample comprised peripheral blood. These receptors were taken from a woman aged 18-35 years with acute or convalescent COVID-19.

This chain links TRBV5-5 with TRBJ1-3, with D uncertain. The length of the CDR3 is 16 residues. V lost 4 bases to trimming and J lost 0 bases, with 14 bases between them. Germline CDR1 reads SGHKS; CDR2 reads YYEKEE (reference sequence). The CDR3 region has the DNA TGTGCCAGCAGCCAGGATAAAGGGAGCTCTGGAAACACCATATATTTT. Its protein product is CASSQDKGSSGNTIYF.

This chain joins TRBV12-3 or TRBV12-4 and TRBJ2-1, with D perhaps matching TRBD2 (6 bases). This CDR3 region has 12 residues. With 10 bases removed from V and 3 bases from J, the gap between germline ends came to 10 bases. CDR3 DNA: TGTGCCATCCGACTAGACTACAATGAGCAGTTCTTC. Amino acids: CAIRLDYNEQFF.

This clone has just a few counts. The rearrangement links TRBV19 to TRBJ1-2; 8 bases fit TRBD1. J lost 8 bases, V lost 1 base, and 3 bases had no gene match. This CDR3 contains 13 residues. Germline CDR1 reads LNHDA; CDR2 reads SQIVND (reference sequence). The CDR3 here is CASSIGTGGGYTF. The CDR3 DNA is TGTGCCAGTAGTATAGGAACAGGGGGAGGCTACACCTTC.

The rearrangement joins TRBV5-1 to TRBJ1-1, with 10 bases matching TRBD1. CDR3 size: 17 residues. Germline assignment: CDR1 SGHRS and CDR2 YFSETQ. V lost 3 bases and J lost 0; bases outside the gene matches: 8. The CDR3 loop reads CASSWAGQGFMNTEAFF. CDR3 coding DNA: TGCGCCAGCAGCTGGGCGGGACAGGGGTTCATGAACACTGAAGCTTTCTTT.

The CDR3 DNA is TGTGCCAGCAGCTTGGGACAGGCTAATGAAAAACTGTTTTTT. It is translated as CASSLGQANEKLFF. The genes are TRBV5-5 and TRBJ1-4, with D possibly matching TRBD1 (6 bases). This CDR3 spans 14 amino acids. Trimming removed 0 bases at V and 3 bases at J, with 6 bases between. Germline V gene lookup returns CDR1 SGHKS and CDR2 YYEKEE (reference sequence).

This sequence joins TRBV5-4 and TRBJ2-7, with 10 bases aligning to TRBD1. CDR3 length: 15 amino acids. V dropped 0 bases and J dropped 6; count of bases not matched to a gene: 6. Germline V gene sequence: CDR1 SGHNT, CDR2 YYREEE (reference sequence). The CDR3 coding sequence is TGTGCCAGCAGCTTGGTGGGGACAGGGGAACTCGAGCAGTACTTC. This encodes CASSLVGTGELEQYF.

V gene TRBV29-1 combines with J gene TRBJ1-2; weak D call: TRBD1 (6 bases). CDR1 and CDR2 (germline): SQVTM, ANQGSEA. V lost 6 bases to trimming and J lost 8 bases, with 16 bases between them. CDR3 length equals 12 residues. The DNA of the CDR3 is TGCAGCGTACAGGGAGTGTCGGAGGGCTACACCTTC. Amino acids: CSVQGVSEGYTF.

The chain has TRBV2 and TRBJ1-2, with D possibly being TRBD1 (6 bases). The V end was cut by 1 base, the J end by 7 bases, with 7 bases between. CDR3 length equals 12 residues. Germline V CDR1 and CDR2: SNHLY, FYNNEI. The chain's CDR3 is CASSEEGGGYTF. The CDR3 DNA reads TGTGCCAGCAGTGAAGAAGGGGGTGGCTACACCTTC.

The genes are TRBV21-1 and TRBJ1-2; TRBD1 is taken as the D call from the table, unchecked against the DNA. TRBV21-1 is reported as a pseudogene. The CDR3 length is 14 residues. The chain's CDR3 is CASSLRVGANGYTF. The CDR3 nucleotides are TGTGCCAGCAGCCTTCGGGTGGGGGCAAATGGCTACACCTTC.

CDR3 DNA: TGTGCCAGCAGCCGAAAACTCTTCGACATGAGCTCTGGAAACACCATATATTTT. Its protein product is CASSRKLFDMSSGNTIYF. The V and J genes are TRBV3-1 (or the pseudogene TRBV3-2) and TRBJ1-3; D unresolved. CDR3 length: 18 residues. CDR1 is LGHDT, CDR2 YNNKEL, per germline (reference sequence). Trimming shortened V by 4 bases and J by 0 bases, and 19 bases separated the two germline ends.

CDR3 amino acids: CASSQEGGKREAFF. CDR3 DNA: TGCGCCAGCAGCCAAGAGGGGGGGAAGAGAGAAGCTTTCTTT. The V gene is TRBV4-1, the J gene TRBJ1-1; tentative D call: TRBD1 (5 bases). Germline values: CDR1 MGHRA, CDR2 YSYEKL. Between the trimmed V and J ends, which lost 0 bases and 8 bases, there was a span of 13 bases. The CDR3 sequence is 14 residues long.

The rearrangement joins TRBV5-1 to TRBJ2-7; 12 bases agree with TRBD1. Germline loops: CDR1 SGHRS, CDR2 YFSETQ. Losses at the gene ends were 5 bases for V and 7 bases for J; bases not matched to a gene: 10. There are 15 residues in the CDR3. Here the CDR3 DNA reads TGCGCCAGCAGTCCCAGGGACAGGGGGCGGGGTGAGCAGTACTTC. Translating gives CASSPRDRGRGEQYF. The full variable domain, rest sourced from reference TRBV5-1 and TRBJ2-7, is KAGVTQTPRYLIKTRGQQVTLSCSPISGHRSVSWYQQTPGQGLQFLFEYFSETQRNKGNFPGRFSGRQFSNSRSEMNVSTLELGDSALYLCASSPRDRGRGEQYFGPGTRLTVT.

V gene TRBV6-4 combines with J gene TRBJ1-5; the D gene is possibly TRBD1 (5 bases). The V end was cut by 3 bases, the J end by 0 bases, with 9 bases between. Germline V lookup: CDR1 MRHNA, CDR2 SNTAGT. The length of the CDR3 is 15 residues. The CDR3 region has the DNA TGTGCCAGCAGTGAGATGGGACTTAGCAATCAGCCCCAGCATTTT. Protein product: CASSEMGLSNQPQHF.

For the CDR3, the DNA is TGTGCCAGCAGGAGGTGGGACACTGAAGCTTTCTTT. This encodes CASRRWDTEAFF. The V call is TRBV12-3 or TRBV12-4, the J call TRBJ1-1; D gene unclear. The V end was cut by 6 bases, the J end by 3 bases, with 8 bases between. The CDR3 has 12 residues.

This chain joins TRBV18 and TRBJ1-1, with a tentative D call TRBD1 (6 bases). Germline lookup yields CDR1 KGHSH and CDR2 LQKENI. This CDR3 contains 14 residues. V was pared by 6 bases and J by 0 bases, with 11 bases between. The DNA for the CDR3 is TGTGCCAGCTCTCCCGGGACATTGAACACTGAAGCTTTCTTT. This encodes CASSPGTLNTEAFF. Based on the CDR3 plus reference TRBV18 and TRBJ1-1, the full variable domain is NAGVMQNPRHLVRRRGQEARLRCSPMKGHSHVYWYRQLPEEGLKFMVYLQKENIIDESGMPKERFSAEFPKEGPSILRIQQVVRGDSAAYFCASSPGTLNTEAFFGQGTRLTVV.